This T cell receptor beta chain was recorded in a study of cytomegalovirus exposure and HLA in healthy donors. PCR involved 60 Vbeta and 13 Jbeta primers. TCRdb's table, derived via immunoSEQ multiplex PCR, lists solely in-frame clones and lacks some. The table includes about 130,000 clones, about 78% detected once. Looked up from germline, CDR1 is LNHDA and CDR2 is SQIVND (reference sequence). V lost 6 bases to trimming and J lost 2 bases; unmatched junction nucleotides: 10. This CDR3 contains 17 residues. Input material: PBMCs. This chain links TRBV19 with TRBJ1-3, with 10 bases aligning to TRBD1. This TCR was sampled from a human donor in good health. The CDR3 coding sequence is TGTGCCAGTAGCCCAACTCCTGGACAGGGGGCTGGAAACACCATATATTTT. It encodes CASSPTPGQGAGNTIYF.